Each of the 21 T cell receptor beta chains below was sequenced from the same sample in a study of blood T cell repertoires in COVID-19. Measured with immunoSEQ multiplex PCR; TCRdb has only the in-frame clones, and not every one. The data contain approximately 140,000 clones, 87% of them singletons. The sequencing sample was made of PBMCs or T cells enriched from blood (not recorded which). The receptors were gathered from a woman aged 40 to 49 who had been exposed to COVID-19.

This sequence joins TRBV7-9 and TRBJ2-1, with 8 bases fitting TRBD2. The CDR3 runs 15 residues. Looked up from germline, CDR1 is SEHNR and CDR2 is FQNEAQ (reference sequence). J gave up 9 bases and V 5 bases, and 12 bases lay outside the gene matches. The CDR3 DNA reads TGTGCCAGCAGCCGAGCGGGGGCGGGAACAAGTGAGCAGTTCTTC. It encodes CASSRAGAGTSEQFF.

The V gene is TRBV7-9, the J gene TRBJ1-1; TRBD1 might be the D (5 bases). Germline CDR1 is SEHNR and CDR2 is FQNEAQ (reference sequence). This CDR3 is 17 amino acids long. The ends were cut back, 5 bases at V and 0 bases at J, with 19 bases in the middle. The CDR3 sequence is CASSVRASGFVNTEAFF. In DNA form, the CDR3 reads TGTGCCAGCAGCGTCAGAGCGTCAGGGTTTGTGAACACTGAAGCTTTCTTT. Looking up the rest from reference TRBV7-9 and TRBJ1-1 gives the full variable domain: DTGVSQNPRHKITKRGQNVTFRCDPISEHNRLYWYRQTLGQGPEFLTYFQNEAQLEKSRLLSDRFSAERPKGSFSTLEIQRTEQGDSAMYLCASSVRASGFVNTEAFFGQGTRLTVV.

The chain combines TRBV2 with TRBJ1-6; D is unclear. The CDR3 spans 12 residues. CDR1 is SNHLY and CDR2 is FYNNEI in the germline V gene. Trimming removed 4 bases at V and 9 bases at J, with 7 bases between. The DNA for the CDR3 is TGTGCCAGCAGTGGGCCCGTTTCACCCCTCCACTTT. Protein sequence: CASSGPVSPLHF.

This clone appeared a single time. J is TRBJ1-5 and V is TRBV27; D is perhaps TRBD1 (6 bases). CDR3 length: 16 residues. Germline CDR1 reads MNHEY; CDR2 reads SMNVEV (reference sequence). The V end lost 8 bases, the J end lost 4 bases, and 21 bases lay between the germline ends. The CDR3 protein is CASGTGRGSFNQPQHF. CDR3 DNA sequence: TGTGCCAGCGGAACGGGTAGGGGGAGTTTTAATCAGCCCCAGCATTTT.

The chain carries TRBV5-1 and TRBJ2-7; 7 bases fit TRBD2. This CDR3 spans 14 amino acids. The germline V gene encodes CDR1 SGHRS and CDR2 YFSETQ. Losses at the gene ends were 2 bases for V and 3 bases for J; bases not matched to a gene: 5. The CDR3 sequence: CASSLGGRDYEQYF. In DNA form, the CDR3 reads TGCGCCAGCAGCTTAGGAGGGAGGGACTACGAGCAGTACTTC.

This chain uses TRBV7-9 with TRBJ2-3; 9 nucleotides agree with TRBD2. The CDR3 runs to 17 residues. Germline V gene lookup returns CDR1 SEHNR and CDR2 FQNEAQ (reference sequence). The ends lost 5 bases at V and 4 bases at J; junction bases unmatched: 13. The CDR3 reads CASSPAFSGSGADTQYF. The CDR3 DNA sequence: TGTGCCAGCAGCCCTGCCTTTAGCGGGAGTGGGGCAGATACGCAGTATTTT.

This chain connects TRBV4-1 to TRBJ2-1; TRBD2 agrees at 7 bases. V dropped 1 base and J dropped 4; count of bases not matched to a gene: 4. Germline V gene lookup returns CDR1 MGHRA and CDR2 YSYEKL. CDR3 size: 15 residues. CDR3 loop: CASSQGGGGYNEQFF. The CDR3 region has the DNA TGCGCCAGCAGCCAAGGTGGCGGGGGTTACAATGAGCAGTTCTTC.

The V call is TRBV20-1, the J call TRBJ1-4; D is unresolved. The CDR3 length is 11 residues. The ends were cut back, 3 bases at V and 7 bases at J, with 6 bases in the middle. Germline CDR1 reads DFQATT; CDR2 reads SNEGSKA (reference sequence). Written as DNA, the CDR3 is TGCAGTGCTAGGACGGGTGAAAAACTGTTTTTT. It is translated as CSARTGEKLFF.

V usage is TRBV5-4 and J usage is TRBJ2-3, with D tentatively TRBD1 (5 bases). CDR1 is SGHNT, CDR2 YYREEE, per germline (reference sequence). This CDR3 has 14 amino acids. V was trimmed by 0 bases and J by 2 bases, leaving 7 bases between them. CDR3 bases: TGTGCCAGCAGCTTGGGGGGCCACACAGATACGCAGTATTTT. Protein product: CASSLGGHTDTQYF.

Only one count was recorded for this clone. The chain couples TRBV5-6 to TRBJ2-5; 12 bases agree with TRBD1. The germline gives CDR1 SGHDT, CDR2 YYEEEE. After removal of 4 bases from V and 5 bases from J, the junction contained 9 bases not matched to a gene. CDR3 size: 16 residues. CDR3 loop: CASSLRDRGQWETQYF. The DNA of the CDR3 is TGTGCCAGCAGCCTGCGGGACAGGGGGCAGTGGGAGACCCAGTACTTC.

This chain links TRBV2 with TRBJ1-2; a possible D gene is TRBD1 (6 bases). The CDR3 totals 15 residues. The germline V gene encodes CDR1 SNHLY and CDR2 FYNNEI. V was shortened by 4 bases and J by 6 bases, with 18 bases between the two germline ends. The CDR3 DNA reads TGTGCCAGCAGTGTCTCGACAGGATCGTTCGATGGCTACACCTTC. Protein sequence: CASSVSTGSFDGYTF.

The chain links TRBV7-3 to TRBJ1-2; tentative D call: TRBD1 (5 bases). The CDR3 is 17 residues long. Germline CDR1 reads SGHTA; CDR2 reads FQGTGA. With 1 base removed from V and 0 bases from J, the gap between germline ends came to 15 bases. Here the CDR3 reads CASSLMAGRDPNYGYTF. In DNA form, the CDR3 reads TGTGCCAGCAGCTTAATGGCAGGGCGGGATCCTAACTATGGCTACACCTTC.

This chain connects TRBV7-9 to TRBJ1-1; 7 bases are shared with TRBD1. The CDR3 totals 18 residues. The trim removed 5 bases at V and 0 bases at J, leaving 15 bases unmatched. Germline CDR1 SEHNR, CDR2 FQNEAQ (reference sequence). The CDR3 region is CASSRRRGQQTMNTEAFF. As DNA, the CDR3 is TGTGCCAGCAGCCGTAGGAGGGGGCAGCAGACAATGAACACTGAAGCTTTCTTT.

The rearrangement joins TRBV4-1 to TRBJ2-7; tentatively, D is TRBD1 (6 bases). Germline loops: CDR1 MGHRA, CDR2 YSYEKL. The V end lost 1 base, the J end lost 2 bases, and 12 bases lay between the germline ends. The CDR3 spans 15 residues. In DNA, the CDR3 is TGCGCCAGCAGCCAAGCAACAGGGTATGCCTACGAGCAGTACTTC. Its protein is CASSQATGYAYEQYF.

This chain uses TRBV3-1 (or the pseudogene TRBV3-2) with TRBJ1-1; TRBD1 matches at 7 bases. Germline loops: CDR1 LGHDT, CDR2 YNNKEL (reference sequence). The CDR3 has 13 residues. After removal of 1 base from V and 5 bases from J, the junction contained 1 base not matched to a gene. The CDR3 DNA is TGTGCCAGCAGCCAAGTGGACAGGACTGAAGCTTTCTTT. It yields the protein CASSQVDRTEAFF.

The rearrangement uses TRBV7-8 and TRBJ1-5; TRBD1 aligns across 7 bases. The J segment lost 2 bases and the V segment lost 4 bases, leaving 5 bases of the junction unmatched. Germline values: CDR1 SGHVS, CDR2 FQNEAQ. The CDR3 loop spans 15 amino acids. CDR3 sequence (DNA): TGTGCCAGCAGCTGGGACGGACAGGGCAATCAGCCCCAGCATTTT. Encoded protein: CASSWDGQGNQPQHF.

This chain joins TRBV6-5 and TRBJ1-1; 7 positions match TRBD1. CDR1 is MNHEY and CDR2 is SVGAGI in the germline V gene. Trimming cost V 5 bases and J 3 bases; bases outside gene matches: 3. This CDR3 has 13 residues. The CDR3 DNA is TGTGCCAGCAGTCTCGACAGGGACACTGAAGCTTTCTTT. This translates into CASSLDRDTEAFF.

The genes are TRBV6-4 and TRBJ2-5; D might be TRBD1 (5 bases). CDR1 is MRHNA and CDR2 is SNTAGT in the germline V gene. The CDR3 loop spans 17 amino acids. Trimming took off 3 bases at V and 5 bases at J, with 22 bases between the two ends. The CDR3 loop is CASSEGCDSSGVETQYF. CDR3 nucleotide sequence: TGTGCCAGCAGTGAAGGGTGCGACAGTAGTGGCGTGGAGACCCAGTACTTC.

The CDR3 DNA reads TGTGCCAGCAGCCCTCGACAGTCGTCGGGTGGGGCCAACGTCCTGACTTTC. It encodes CASSPRQSSGGANVLTF. This chain connects TRBV6-2 or TRBV6-3 to TRBJ2-6; TRBD1 is a possible D gene (5 bases). The CDR3 sequence is 17 residues long. V was pared by 6 bases and J by 3 bases, with 18 bases between. The germline V gene has CDR1 MNHEY and CDR2 SVGEGT.

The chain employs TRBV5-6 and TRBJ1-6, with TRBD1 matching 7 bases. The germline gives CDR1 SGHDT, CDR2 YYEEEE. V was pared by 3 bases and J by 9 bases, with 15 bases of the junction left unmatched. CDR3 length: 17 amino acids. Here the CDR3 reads CASSYRGGQEKGSPLHF. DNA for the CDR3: TGTGCCAGCAGCTACAGGGGAGGTCAGGAGAAAGGTTCACCCCTCCACTTT.

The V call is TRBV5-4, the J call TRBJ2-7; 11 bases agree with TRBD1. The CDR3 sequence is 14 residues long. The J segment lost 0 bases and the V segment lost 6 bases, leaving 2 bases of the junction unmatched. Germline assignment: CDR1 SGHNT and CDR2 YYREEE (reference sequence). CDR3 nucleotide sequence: TGTGCCAGCACCGGGACAGGGGGCTCCTACGAGCAGTACTTC. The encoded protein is CASTGTGGSYEQYF. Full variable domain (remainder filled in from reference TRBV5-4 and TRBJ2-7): ETGVTQSPTHLIKTRGQQVTLRCSSQSGHNTVSWYQQALGQGPQFIFQYYREEENGRGNFPPRFSGLQFPNYSSELNVNALELDDSALYLCASTGTGGSYEQYFGPGTRLTVT.